This T cell receptor beta chain was captured by sequencing in a study of shared clonotypes between healthy human individuals. Study overall: Three plates were used per donor for CD4 naive, three for CD4 memory, two for CD8 naive and one for CD8 memory.

Under the authors' procedure: With immunoSEQ giving junction-only sequences and no quality scores, filtering differed. Assay used: immunoSEQ multiplex PCR; TCRdb lists only in-frame clones, some missing. D and trimming were read from the DNA, whereas the V and J calls and clone size are those reported in that table. The data hold roughly 2.2 million clones, with just under 95% observed a single time. General observations from the study: Rarefaction indicated that sorted-subset sequencing remained incomplete although depth was large.

About this clone: What it binds is unknown.

CD45RA-negative memory and CD45RA+ naive subsets were split from the CD4+ cells. CDR3 length equals 14 residues. V lost 3 bases, J lost 4 bases, and 12 bases lay in between. Germline lookup yields CDR1 LGHNA and CDR2 YNFKEQ. The sequence was obtained from a man between 18 and 35 years old in good health. Some clones in this sample may be carry-over from other donors' samples. The sequencing sample was made of naive CD4+ T cells from PBMCs. Described subset: CD45RA+ positively selected. J is TRBJ2-5 and V is TRBV4-2; possibly TRBD1 for D (6 bases). The CDR3: CASSQGRRGETQYF. As DNA, the CDR3 is TGTGCCAGCAGCCAGGGGCGCAGGGGAGAGACCCAGTACTTC.